This T cell receptor beta chain was documented in a study of T cell responses to AZD1222 COVID-19 vaccine. CDR1 KGHSY and CDR2 FQNENV come from the germline V gene. Deletions cut 4 bases from V and 5 bases from J, with 9 bases between. CDR3 length equals 12 residues. On this clone: Antigen unknown.

This table comes from immunoSEQ multiplex PCR, and its TCRdb copy is limited to in-frame clones, with some not included. The profile shows about 130,000 clones, about nine tenths of them singletons. Regarding the study as a whole: Of spike-specific TCRs, nearly half reportedly target regions left unmutated in variants. Most donors were white British, females outnumbered males, and clonal diversity was possibly underestimated. Receipt of two AZD1222 doses was followed by a rise in Spike-specific TCR breadth and depth.

The input for sequencing was peripheral blood, taken on day 0 of MenACWY control vaccination. The source of this sequence is an adult in good health. The chain employs TRBV16 and TRBJ2-7; D unclear. The CDR3 region is CASSPLGHEQYF. Here the CDR3 DNA reads TGTGCCAGCAGCCCCCTGGGTCACGAGCAGTACTTC.